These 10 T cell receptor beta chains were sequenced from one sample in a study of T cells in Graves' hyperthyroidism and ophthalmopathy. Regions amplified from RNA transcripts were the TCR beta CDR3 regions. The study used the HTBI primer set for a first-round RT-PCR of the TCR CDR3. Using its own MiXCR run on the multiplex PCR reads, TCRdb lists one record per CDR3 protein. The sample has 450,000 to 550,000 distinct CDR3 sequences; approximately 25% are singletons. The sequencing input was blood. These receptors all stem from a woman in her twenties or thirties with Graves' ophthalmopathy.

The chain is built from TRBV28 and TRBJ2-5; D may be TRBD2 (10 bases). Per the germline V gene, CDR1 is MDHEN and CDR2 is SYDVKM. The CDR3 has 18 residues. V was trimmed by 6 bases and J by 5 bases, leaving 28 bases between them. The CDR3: CASRTGQGSGRAFETQYF. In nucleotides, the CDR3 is TGTGCCAGCAGGACGGGACAGGGAAGCGGGAGGGCCTTTGAGACCCAGTACTTC.

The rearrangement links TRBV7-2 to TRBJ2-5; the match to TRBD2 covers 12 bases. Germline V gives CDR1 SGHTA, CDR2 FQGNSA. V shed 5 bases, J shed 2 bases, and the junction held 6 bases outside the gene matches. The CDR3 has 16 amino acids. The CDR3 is CASSLGTSGWQETQYF. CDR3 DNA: TGTGCCAGCAGCCTCGGGACTAGCGGGTGGCAAGAGACCCAGTACTTC.

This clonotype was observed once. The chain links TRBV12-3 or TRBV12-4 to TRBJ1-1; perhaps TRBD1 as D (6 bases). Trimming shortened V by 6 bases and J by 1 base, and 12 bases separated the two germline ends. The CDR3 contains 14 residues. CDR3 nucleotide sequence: TGTGCCAGCAGAGGGGGAATGGGGAACACTGAAGCTTTCTTT. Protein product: CASRGGMGNTEAFF.

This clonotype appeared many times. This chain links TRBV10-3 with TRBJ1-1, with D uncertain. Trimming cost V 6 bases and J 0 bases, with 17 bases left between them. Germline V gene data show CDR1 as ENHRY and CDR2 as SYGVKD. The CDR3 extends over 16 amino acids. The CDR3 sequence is CAIRDLRRGVNTEAFF. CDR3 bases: TGTGCCATCAGGGACCTAAGACGCGGGGTGAACACTGAAGCTTTCTTT.

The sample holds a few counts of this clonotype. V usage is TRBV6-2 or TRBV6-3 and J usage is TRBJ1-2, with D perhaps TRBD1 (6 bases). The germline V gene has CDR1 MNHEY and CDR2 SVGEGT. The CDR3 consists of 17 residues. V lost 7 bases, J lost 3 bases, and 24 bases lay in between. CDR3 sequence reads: CASTQGWGRRNYYGYTF. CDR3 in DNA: TGTGCCAGCACCCAGGGGTGGGGGCGACGGAATTACTATGGCTACACCTTC.

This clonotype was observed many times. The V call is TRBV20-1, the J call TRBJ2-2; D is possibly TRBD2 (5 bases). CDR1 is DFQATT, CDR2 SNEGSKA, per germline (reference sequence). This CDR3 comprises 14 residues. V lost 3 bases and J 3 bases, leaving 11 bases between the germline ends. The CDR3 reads CSARGSLDTGELFF. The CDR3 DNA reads TGCAGTGCTAGGGGGTCACTAGACACCGGGGAGCTGTTTTTT.

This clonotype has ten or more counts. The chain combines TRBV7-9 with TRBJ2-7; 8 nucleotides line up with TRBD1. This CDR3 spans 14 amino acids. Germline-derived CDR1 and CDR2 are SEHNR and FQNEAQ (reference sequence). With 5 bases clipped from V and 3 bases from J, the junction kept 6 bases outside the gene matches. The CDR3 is CASSPKGTGYEQYF. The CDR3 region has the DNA TGTGCCAGCAGCCCGAAAGGGACAGGCTACGAGCAGTACTTC.

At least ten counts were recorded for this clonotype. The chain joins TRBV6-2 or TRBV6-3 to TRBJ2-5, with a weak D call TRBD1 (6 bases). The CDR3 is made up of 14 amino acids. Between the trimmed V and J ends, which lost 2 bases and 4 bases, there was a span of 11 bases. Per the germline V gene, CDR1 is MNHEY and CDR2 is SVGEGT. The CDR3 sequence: CASSYGGRVETQYF. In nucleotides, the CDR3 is TGTGCCAGCAGTTACGGGGGCAGGGTAGAGACCCAGTACTTC.

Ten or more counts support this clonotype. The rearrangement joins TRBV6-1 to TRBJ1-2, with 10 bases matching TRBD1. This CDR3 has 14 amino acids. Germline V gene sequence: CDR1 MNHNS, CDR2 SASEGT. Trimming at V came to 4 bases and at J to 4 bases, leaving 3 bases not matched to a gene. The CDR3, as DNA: TGTGCCAGCAGTGCCCGGGACAGGGGCTATGGCTACACCTTC. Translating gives CASSARDRGYGYTF.

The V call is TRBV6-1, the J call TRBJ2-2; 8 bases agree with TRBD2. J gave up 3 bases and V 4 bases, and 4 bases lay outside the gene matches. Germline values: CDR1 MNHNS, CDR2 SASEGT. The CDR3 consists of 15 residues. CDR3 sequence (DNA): TGTGCCAGCAGTGTTAGCGGGGAGGACACCGGGGAGCTGTTTTTT. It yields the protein CASSVSGEDTGELFF.